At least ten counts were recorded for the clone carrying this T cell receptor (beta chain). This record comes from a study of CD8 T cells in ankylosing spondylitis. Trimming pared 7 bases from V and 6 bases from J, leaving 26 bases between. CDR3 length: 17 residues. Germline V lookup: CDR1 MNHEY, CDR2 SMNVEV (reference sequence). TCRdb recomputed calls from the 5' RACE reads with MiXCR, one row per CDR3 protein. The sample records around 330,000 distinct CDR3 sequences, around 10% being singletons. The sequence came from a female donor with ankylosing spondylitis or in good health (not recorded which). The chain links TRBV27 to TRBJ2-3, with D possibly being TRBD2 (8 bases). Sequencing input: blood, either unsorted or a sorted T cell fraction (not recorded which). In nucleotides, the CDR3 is TGTGCCAGCACCTTACTAGGCAGGGGGACTAGAGGTGATACGCAGTATTTT. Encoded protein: CASTLLGRGTRGDTQYF.